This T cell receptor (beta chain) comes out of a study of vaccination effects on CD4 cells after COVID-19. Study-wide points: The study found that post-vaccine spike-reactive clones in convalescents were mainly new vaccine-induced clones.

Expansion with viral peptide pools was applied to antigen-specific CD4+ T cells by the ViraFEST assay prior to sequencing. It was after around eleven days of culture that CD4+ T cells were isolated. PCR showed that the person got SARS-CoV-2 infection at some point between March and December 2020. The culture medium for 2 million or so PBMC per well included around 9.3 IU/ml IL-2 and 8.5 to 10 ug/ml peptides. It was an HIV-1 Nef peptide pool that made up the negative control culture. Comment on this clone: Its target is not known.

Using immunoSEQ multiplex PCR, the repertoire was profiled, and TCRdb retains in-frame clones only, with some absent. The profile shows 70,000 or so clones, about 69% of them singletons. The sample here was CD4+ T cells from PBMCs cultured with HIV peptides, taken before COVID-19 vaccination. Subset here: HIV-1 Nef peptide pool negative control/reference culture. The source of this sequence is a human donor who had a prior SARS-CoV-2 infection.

The CDR3 is CASSLDREGEKLFF. The CDR3 DNA sequence: TGTGCCAGCAGTTTGGACAGGGAGGGAGAAAAACTGTTTTTT. The chain has TRBV2 and TRBJ1-4, with 8 bases that match TRBD1. CDR3 size: 14 residues. Germline values: CDR1 SNHLY, CDR2 FYNNEI. With 5 bases clipped from V and 8 bases from J, the junction kept 7 bases outside the gene matches.